This T cell receptor (beta chain) is drawn from a study of cytomegalovirus exposure and HLA in healthy donors. Turning to this clone: The antigen remains unidentified.

Primers for the PCR totalled 60 Vbeta and 13 Jbeta. Libraries were prepared by immunoSEQ multiplex PCR; TCRdb keeps only in-frame clonotypes and omits some of them. Here the sample spans approximately 140,000 clones, around 78% being singletons. The study's findings and limits: Reports state that TCR beta sequences accurately predicted most subjects' HLA-A and HLA-B alleles. According to reports, the classifier identified cytomegalovirus status with high specificity and sensitivity.

The V end lost 2 bases, the J end lost 1 base, and 11 bases lay between the germline ends. Germline values: CDR1 SGHTA, CDR2 FQGNSA. This CDR3 spans 16 amino acids. Material: PBMCs. The V and J genes are TRBV7-2 and TRBJ2-2, with a possible D match to TRBD2 (6 bases). This clonotype was obtained from a man aged 40-55 years in good health and CMV-seropositive. CDR3 amino acids: CASSLLWGVNTGELFF. Here the CDR3 DNA reads TGTGCCAGCAGCTTATTGTGGGGGGTGAACACCGGGGAGCTGTTTTTT.